A few counts support the clone carrying this T cell receptor beta chain. The CDR3 extends over 14 amino acids. Germline V CDR1 and CDR2: SGHRS, YFSETQ. Between the trimmed V and J ends, which lost 0 bases and 4 bases, there was a span of 10 bases. Via MiXCR, TCRdb re-called the 5' RACE reads, giving one row per CDR3 protein. The sample contains some 320,000 distinct CDR3 sequences, around 9.3% of which appear only once. The sample originates from a study of T cells after yellow fever vaccination. The chain combines TRBV5-1 with TRBJ1-2; D not certain. The TCR sequence derives from a man younger than 35 who received the YFV17D yellow fever vaccine. The specimen comprised CD4+ T cells sorted from PBMCs, sampled 5 days after the yellow fever booster vaccination. This CDR3 reads CASSLGGDFYGYTF. For the CDR3, the DNA is TGCGCCAGCAGCTTGGGAGGTGATTTCTATGGCTACACCTTC.